This T cell receptor beta chain was recorded in a study of CXCR3-negative and CXCR3-positive naive CD8 T cells. Study observations and caveats: Relative to CXCR3-negative naive cells, CXCR3-positive naive cells had more hydrophobic TRB CDR3s. Memory CD8+ cells showed much lower diversity, while both naive subsets displayed comparably high diversity. Between one naive subset and the other, surface CD5 was comparable, and TCR strength was inferred from TRB CDR3 properties.

The libraries of TRB cDNA were constructed through 5' RACE using UMI labels. Reanalyzing the 5' RACE reads, TCRdb keeps one entry per CDR3 protein, without DNA. This sample carries fewer than 65,000 distinct CDR3 sequences, with over 4% going to the ten biggest clones. CD45RO-CCR7+CD27+CD95- marked naive CD8+ T cells. With regard to this clonotype: The antigen remains unidentified.

CDR1 is MNHEY, CDR2 SMNVEV, per germline (reference sequence). The CDR3 consists of 15 residues. This rearrangement joins TRBV27 to TRBJ2-1. The receptor was isolated from a human donor in good health. Some clones in this sample may be carry-over from other donors' samples. The sequencing input was naive CXCR3+ CD8+ T cells from blood. Noted subset: CD45RO-CCR7+CD27+CD95- naive CD8+ T cells expressing CXCR3 (TNR3+). The CDR3 region is CACSSSLGSYNEQFF.